This passage covers 8 T cell receptor beta chains from one sample sequenced in a study of OX40 agonist ivuxolimab in advanced cancers. The library was prepared using the immunoSEQ multiplex PCR assay. TCRdb took this table from immuneACCESS and kept in-frame rearrangements with V and J called. Such tables lack part of the clones; where checked against another copy, unresolved V genes explain under half of the gap, and the rest is unexplained. The sample includes 70,000 to 95,000 clones, with about nine tenths observed a single time. More than 0.45% of the sample rests with the top ten. The specimen comprised CD4+ or CD8+ T cells sorted from blood, sampled in a trial of the OX40 agonist ivuxolimab. The receptors come from an adult with an advanced solid tumor such as melanoma, head and neck, liver or kidney cancer.

This clone was counted a few times. Here the CDR3 reads CASILKRGLDPDTQYF. In DNA form, the CDR3 reads TGTGCCAGCATTCTTAAGCGGGGCCTAGACCCAGATACGCAGTATTTT. The gene calls are TRBV21-1 and TRBJ2-3; the D call in the table, TRBD2, was not verified against the DNA. TRBV21-1 represents a pseudogene. This CDR3 has 16 amino acids.

J is TRBJ1-3 and V is TRBV10-3; 10 nucleotides match TRBD1. The CDR3 length is 14 residues. Germline CDR1 ENHRY, CDR2 SYGVKD. Trimming took 6 bases from V and 7 from J; bases not matched to a gene: 6. CDR3 DNA: TGTGCCATCAGGATCGACAGGGGGCTTAACACCATATATTTT. This translates into CAIRIDRGLNTIYF.

The CDR3 region has the DNA TGTGCCAGCAGTCCCCTACAGGGGGGGAGCTATGGCTACACCTTC. Amino acids: CASSPLQGGSYGYTF. This chain connects TRBV27 to TRBJ1-2; 8 nucleotides align to TRBD1. CDR1 and CDR2 (germline): MNHEY, SMNVEV (reference sequence). The length of the CDR3 is 15 residues. Germline trimming cut 5 bases from V and 4 bases from J; bases unmatched to any gene: 9.

The V and J genes are TRBV5-1 and TRBJ2-1; no definite D call. V was clipped by 3 bases and J by 3 bases, with 10 bases between them. CDR1 and CDR2 (germline): SGHRS, YFSETQ. The CDR3 loop spans 14 amino acids. CDR3 sequence reads: CASSSYMGYNEQFF. CDR3 bases: TGCGCCAGCAGCTCTTACATGGGCTACAATGAGCAGTTCTTC.

V is TRBV30 and J is TRBJ1-4; no clear D gene. The CDR3 extends over 16 amino acids. Trimming cost V 1 base and J 0 bases, with 12 bases left between them. Germline loops: CDR1 GTSNPN, CDR2 SVGIG (reference sequence). CDR3 loop: CAWSGNDLTTNEKLFF. CDR3 DNA sequence: TGTGCCTGGAGTGGAAACGACCTTACAACTAATGAAAAACTGTTTTTT.

This clone was picked up a small number of times. The genes are TRBV4-2 and TRBJ2-7; unclear D gene. Trimming cost V 1 base and J 4 bases, with 17 bases left between them. This CDR3 has 16 residues. The germline V gene encodes CDR1 LGHNA and CDR2 YNFKEQ. Written as DNA, the CDR3 is TGTGCCAGCAGCCAAGGTTGGAGCACTAATGCATACGAGCAGTACTTC. Its translation is CASSQGWSTNAYEQYF.

The chain employs TRBV10-2 and TRBJ1-6; D remains ambiguous. With 8 bases removed from V and 5 bases from J, the gap between germline ends came to 7 bases. In germline, CDR1 is WSHSY, CDR2 SAAADI. The CDR3 runs 12 residues. For the CDR3, the DNA is TGCGCCAGCTTTCAGAATAATTCACCCCTCCACTTT. As protein: CASFQNNSPLHF.

This CDR3 is CASSLDGMNTEAFF. As DNA, the CDR3 is TGCGCCAGCAGCTTGGATGGCATGAACACTGAAGCTTTCTTT. V usage is TRBV5-1 and J usage is TRBJ1-1, with D uncertain. This CDR3 has 14 residues. Trimming took off 0 bases at V and 0 bases at J, with 6 bases between the two ends. Germline-derived CDR1 and CDR2 are SGHRS and YFSETQ. The full variable domain, completed using reference TRBV5-1 and TRBJ1-1, is KAGVTQTPRYLIKTRGQQVTLSCSPISGHRSVSWYQQTPGQGLQFLFEYFSETQRNKGNFPGRFSGRQFSNSRSEMNVSTLELGDSALYLCASSLDGMNTEAFFGQGTRLTVV.